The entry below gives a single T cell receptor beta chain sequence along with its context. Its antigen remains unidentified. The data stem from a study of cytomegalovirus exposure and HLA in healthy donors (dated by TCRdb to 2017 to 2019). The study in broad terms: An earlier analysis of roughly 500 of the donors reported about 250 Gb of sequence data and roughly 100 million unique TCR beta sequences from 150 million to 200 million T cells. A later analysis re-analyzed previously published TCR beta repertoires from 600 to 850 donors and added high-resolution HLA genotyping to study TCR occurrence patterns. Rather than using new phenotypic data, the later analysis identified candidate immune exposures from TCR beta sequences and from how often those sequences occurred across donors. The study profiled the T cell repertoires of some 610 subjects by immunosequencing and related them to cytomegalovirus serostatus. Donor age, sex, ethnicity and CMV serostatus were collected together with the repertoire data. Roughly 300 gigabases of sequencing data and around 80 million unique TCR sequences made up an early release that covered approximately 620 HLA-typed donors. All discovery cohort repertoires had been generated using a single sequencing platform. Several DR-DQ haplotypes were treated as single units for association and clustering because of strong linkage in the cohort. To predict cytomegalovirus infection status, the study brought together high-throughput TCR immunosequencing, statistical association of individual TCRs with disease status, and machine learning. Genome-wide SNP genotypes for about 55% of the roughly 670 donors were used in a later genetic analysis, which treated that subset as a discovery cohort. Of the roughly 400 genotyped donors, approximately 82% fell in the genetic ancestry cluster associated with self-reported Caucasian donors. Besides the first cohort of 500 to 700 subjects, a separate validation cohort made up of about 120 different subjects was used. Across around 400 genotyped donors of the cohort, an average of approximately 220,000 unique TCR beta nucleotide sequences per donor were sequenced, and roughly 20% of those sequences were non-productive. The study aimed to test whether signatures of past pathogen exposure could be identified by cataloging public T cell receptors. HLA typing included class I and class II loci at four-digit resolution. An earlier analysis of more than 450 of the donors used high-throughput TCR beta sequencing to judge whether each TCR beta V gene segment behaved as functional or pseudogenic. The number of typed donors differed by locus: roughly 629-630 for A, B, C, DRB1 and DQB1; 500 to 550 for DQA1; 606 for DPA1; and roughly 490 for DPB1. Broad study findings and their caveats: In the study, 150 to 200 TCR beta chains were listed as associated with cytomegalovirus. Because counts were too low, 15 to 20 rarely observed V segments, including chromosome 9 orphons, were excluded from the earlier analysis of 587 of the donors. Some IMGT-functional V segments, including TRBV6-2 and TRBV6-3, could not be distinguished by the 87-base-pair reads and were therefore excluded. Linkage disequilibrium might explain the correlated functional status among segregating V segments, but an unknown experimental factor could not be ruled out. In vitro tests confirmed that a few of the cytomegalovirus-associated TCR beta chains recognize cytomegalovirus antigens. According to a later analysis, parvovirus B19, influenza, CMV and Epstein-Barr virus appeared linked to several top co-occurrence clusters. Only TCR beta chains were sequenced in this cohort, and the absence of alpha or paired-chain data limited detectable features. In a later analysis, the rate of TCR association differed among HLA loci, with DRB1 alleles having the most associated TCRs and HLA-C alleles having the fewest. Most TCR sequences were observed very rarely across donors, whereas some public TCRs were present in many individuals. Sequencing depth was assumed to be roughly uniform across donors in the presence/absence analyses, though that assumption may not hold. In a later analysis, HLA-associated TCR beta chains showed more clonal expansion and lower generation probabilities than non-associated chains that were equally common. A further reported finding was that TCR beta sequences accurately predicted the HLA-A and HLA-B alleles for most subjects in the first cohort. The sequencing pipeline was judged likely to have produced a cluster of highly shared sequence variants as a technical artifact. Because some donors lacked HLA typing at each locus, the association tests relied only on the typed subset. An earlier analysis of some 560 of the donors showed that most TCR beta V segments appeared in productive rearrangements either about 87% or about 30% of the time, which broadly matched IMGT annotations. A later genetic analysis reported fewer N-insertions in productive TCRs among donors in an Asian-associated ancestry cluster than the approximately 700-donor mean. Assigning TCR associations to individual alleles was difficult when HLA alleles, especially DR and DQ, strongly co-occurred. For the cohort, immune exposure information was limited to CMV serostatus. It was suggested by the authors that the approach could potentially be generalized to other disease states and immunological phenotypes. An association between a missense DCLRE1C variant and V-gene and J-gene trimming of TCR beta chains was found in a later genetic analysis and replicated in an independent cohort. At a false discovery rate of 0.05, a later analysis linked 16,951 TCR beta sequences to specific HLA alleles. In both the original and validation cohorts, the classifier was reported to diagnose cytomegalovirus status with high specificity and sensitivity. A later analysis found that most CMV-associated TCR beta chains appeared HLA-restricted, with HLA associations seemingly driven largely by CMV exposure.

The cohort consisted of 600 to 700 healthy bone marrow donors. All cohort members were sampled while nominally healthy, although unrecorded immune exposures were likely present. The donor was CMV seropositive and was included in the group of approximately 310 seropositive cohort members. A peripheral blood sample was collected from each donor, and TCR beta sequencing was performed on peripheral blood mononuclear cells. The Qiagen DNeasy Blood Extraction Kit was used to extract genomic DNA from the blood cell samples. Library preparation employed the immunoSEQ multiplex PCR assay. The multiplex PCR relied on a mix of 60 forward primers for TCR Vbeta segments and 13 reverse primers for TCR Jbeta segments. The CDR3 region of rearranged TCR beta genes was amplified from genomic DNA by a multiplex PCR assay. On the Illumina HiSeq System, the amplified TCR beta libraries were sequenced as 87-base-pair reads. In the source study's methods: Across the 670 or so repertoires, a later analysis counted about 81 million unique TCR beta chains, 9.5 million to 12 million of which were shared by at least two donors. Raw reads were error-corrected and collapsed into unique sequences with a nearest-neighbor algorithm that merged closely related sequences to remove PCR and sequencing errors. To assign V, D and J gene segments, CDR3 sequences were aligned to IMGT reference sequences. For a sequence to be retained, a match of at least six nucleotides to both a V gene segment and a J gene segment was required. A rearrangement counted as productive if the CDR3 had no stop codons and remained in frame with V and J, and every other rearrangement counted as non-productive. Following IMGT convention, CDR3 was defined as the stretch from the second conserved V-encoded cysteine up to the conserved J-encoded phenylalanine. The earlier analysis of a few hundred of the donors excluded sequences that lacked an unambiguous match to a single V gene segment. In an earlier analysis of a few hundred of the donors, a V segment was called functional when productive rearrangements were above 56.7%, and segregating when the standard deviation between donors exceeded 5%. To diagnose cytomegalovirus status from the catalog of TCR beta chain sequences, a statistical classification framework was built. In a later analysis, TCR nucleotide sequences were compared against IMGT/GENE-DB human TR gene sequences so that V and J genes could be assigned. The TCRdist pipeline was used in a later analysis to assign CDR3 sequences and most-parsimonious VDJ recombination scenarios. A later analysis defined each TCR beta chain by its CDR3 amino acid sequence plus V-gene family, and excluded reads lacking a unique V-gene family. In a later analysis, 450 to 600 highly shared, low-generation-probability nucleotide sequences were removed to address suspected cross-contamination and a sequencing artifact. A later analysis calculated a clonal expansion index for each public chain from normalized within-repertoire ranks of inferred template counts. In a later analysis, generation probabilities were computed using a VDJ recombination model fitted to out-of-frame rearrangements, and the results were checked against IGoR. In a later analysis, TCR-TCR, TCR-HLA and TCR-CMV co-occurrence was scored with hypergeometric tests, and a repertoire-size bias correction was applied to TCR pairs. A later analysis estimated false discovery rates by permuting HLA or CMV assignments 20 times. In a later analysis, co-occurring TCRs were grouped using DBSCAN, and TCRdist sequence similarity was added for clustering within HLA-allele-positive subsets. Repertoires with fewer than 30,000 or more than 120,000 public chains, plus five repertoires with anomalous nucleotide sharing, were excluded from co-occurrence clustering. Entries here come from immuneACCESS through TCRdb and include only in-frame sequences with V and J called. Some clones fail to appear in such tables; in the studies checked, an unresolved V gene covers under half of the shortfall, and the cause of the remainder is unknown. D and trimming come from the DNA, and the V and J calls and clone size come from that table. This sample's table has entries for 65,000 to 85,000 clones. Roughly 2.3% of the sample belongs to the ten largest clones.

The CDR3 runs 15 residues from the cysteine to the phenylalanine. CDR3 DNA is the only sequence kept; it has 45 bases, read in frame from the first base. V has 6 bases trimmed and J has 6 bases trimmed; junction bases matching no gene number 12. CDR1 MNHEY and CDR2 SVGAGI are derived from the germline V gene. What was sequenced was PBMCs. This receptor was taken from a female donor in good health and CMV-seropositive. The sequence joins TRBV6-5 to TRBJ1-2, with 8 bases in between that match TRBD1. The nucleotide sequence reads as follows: TGTGCCAGCAGACCCAAGTCGACAGGGGCGAATGGCTACACCTTC. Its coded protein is CASRPKSTGANGYTF.